These 8 T cell receptor beta chains were sequenced from one sample in a study of shared clonotypes between healthy human individuals. CD8 cells regarded as naive lacked CD45RO, were positively chosen for CCR7, and omitted terminally differentiated effector memory CD45RA+ cells. Clones were read by immunoSEQ multiplex PCR, and TCRdb kept only the in-frame ones, dropping some. The profile shows some 2,100,000 clones, 85% to 95% of them singletons. The sample comprised naive CD8+ T cells from PBMCs. These receptors came from a man between 18 and 35 years old in good health. Some clones in this sample may be carry-over from other donors' samples.

This clone occurred once. The J gene is TRBJ2-1, the V gene TRBV6-4; D not resolved. Germline V CDR1 and CDR2: MRHNA, SNTAGT. Trimming took off 10 bases at V and 9 bases at J, with 13 bases between the two ends. The CDR3 covers 11 residues. The CDR3 sequence is CATSTGLEQFF. The DNA for the CDR3 is TGTGCCACCTCGACCGGGCTTGAGCAGTTCTTC.

This clone was observed a single time. The chain is built from TRBV28 and TRBJ2-2; D unclear. Germline V CDR1 and CDR2: MDHEN, SYDVKM. The CDR3 has 11 amino acids. The V end was cut by 5 bases, the J end by 8 bases, with 6 bases between. The CDR3 protein is CASSPLGELFF. CDR3 DNA: TGTGCCAGCAGTCCCCTGGGGGAGCTGTTTTTT.

The chain couples TRBV6-5 to TRBJ1-3, with D unresolved. Trimming took 10 bases from V and 1 from J, leaving 14 bases between them. The length of the CDR3 is 14 residues. The germline V gene has CDR1 MNHEY and CDR2 SVGAGI. Here the CDR3 reads CATEGRGSGNTIYF. The CDR3 DNA reads as TGTGCCACCGAAGGACGGGGTTCTGGAAACACCATATATTTT.

Remarks on this clone: The sample contains more than one DNA sequence encoding this CDR3. V and J are TRBV27 and TRBJ2-7; TRBD1 matches 9 bases. CDR3 length: 14 amino acids. The ends lost 5 bases at V and 3 bases at J; junction bases unmatched: 5. Germline V gene sequence: CDR1 MNHEY, CDR2 SMNVEV (reference sequence). Here the CDR3 DNA reads TGTGCCAGCAGTCCACGACAGGGGGGCTACGAGCAGTACTTC. It codes for CASSPRQGGYEQYF.

This clone was picked up one time. This chain joins TRBV2 and TRBJ2-7; D gene uncertain. Germline-derived CDR1 and CDR2 are SNHLY and FYNNEI. Trimming removed 8 bases from V and 0 bases from J, with 5 bases in between. The CDR3 runs 11 residues. The CDR3 sequence: CASGISYEQYF. The CDR3 region has the DNA TGTGCCAGCGGTATCTCCTACGAGCAGTACTTC.

The chain recombines TRBV28 with TRBJ2-2; perhaps TRBD2 as D (6 bases). The germline V and J ends were trimmed by 2 bases and 3 bases, with 19 bases remaining between them. The CDR3 totals 18 residues. The germline gives CDR1 MDHEN, CDR2 SYDVKM. CDR3 loop: CASSLARQRVLHTGELFF. The DNA of the CDR3 is TGTGCCAGCAGTTTAGCCCGGCAGCGGGTCTTGCACACCGGGGAGCTGTTTTTT.

The chain has TRBV6-5 and TRBJ2-2; the D gene is possibly TRBD2 (7 bases). Trimming left V 6 bases short and J 7 bases short, with 15 bases between. This CDR3 contains 14 residues. The V gene's germline CDR1 is MNHEY and CDR2 SVGAGI. The CDR3 loop is CASRISGEGGELFF. The CDR3 DNA follows: TGTGCCAGCAGAATCTCAGGGGAGGGCGGGGAGCTGTTTTTT.

The gene calls are TRBV29-1 and TRBJ1-1, with TRBD1 as a possible D gene (5 bases). Per germline, CDR1 SQVTM and CDR2 ANQGSEA. The CDR3 loop spans 15 amino acids. The DNA for the CDR3 is TGCACCATCGCCGGGACGATAAACGGGAACACTGAAGCTTTCTTT. Residues: CTIAGTINGNTEAFF.